The entry below gives a single TCR beta chain sequence along with its context. Per the original data handling: Using reference gene primer amplification, nucleated cell counts were estimated. Assay used: immunoSEQ multiplex PCR; TCRdb lists only in-frame clones, some missing. Clone size and the V and J calls come from that table; the DNA yielded D and trimming. The sample carries approximately 100,000 clones, 85% to 90% recorded once. V was pared by 6 bases and J by 5 bases, with 6 bases of the junction left unmatched. The CDR3 contains 14 residues. CDR1 is MNHEY and CDR2 is SMNVEV in the germline V gene (reference sequence). The sample is drawn from a study of blood T cell repertoires in COVID-19. About the study: The United States, Italy and Spain were the sources of the acute and convalescent COVID-19 samples. T cells, B-cell-depleted T cells, or PBMCs supplied cDNA or gDNA.

The source of this sequence is a woman older than 75 with acute or convalescent COVID-19. This chain connects TRBV27 to TRBJ1-1, with 10 bases aligning to TRBD1. Source material: peripheral blood. As DNA, the CDR3 is TGTGCCAGCAGCTCGACAGGGGGCGGAACTGAAGCTTTCTTT. Its translation is CASSSTGGGTEAFF.